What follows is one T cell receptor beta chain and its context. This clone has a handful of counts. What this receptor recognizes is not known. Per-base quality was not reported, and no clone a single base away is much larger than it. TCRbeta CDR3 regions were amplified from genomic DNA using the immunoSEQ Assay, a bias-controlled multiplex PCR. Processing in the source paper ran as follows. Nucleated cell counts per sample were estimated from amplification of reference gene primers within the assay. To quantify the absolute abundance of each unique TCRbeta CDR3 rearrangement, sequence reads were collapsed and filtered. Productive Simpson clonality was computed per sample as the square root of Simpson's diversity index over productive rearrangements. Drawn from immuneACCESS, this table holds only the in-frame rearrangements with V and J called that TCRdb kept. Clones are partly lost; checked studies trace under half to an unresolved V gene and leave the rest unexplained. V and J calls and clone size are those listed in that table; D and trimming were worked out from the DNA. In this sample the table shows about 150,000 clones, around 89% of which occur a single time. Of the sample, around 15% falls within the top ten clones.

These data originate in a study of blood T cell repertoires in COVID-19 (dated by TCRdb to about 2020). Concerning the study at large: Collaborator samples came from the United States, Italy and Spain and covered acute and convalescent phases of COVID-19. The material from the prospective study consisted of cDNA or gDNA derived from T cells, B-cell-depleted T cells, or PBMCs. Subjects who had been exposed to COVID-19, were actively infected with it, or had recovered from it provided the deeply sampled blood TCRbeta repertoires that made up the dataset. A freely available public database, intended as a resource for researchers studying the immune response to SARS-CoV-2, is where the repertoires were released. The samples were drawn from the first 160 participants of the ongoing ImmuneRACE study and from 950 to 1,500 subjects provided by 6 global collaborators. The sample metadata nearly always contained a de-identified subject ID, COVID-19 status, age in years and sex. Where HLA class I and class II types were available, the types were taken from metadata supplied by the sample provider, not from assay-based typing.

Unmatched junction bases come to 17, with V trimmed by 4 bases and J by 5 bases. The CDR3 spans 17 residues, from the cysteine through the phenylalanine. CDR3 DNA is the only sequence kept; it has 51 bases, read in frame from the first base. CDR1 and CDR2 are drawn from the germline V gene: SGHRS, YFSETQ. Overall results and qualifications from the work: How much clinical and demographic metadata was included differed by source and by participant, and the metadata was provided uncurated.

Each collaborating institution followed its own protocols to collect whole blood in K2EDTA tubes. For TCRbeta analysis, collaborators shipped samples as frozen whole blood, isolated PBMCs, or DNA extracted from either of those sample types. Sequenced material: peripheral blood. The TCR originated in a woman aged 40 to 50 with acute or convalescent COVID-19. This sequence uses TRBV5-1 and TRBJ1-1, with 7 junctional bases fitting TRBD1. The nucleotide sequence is TGCGCCAGCAGCCAATCCCCGGGACAGTTTTTAGAGACTGAAGCTTTCTTT. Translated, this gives CASSQSPGQFLETEAFF.